This T cell receptor beta chain was documented in a study of cytomegalovirus exposure and HLA in healthy donors. Notes on the study in general: Donors belonging to an Asian-associated ancestry cluster reportedly showed fewer N-insertions in productive TCRs than the approximately 640-donor mean, according to what a later analysis found. Later analysis associated a missense DCLRE1C variant with TCR beta V- and J-gene trimming. Follow-up analysis seemed to connect common viral pathogens with several of the most significant clusters identified.

CDR3 length: 16 residues. Per germline, CDR1 MDHEN and CDR2 SYDVKM. The V segment lost 5 bases and the J segment 9 bases; nucleotides outside the gene matches: 12. This PCR relied on a set of 60 Vbeta primers and 13 Jbeta primers. Measured with immunoSEQ multiplex PCR; TCRdb has only the in-frame clones, and not every one. This repertoire shows roughly 140,000 clones, approximately 80% found once; its top ten account for 4.9%. About this clone itself: The antigen is unknown.

The chain joins TRBV28 to TRBJ2-1, with 11 positions matching TRBD2. The sequence came from a woman between 45 and 65 years old in good health and CMV-seronegative. What was sequenced was PBMCs. CDR3 residues: CASSPGTSGGGGEQFF. The CDR3 DNA sequence: TGTGCCAGCAGTCCAGGAACTAGCGGGGGAGGCGGTGAGCAGTTCTTC.